This T cell receptor (beta chain) was profiled in a study of blood T cell repertoires in COVID-19. On the study more broadly: From the United States, Italy and Spain came samples of acute and convalescent COVID-19. PBMCs, B-cell-depleted T cells, or T cells were the source of the cDNA or gDNA that made up the material.

Per the original data handling: Researchers report that nucleated cell counts were estimated from reference gene primer amplification. Some clones are missing from TCRdb's copy, which holds only in-frame ones; the method was immunoSEQ multiplex PCR. V and J calls and clone size come straight from that table; D and trimming were deduced from the DNA. The repertoire consists of around 98,000 clones, with less than 85% occurring once and the leading ten covering approximately 11%. J lost 2 bases, V lost 6 bases, and 8 bases had no gene match. CDR1 is LGHNA and CDR2 is YSLEER in the germline V gene. The CDR3 is made up of 15 amino acids.

The receptor comes from a man between 65 and 85 years old with active or convalescent COVID-19. The rearrangement links TRBV4-3 to TRBJ2-7; TRBD2 aligns across 9 bases. What was sequenced was peripheral blood. The CDR3 nucleotides read TGCGCCAGCAGTTCTGCAGCGGGGGGAACCTACGAGCAGTACTTC. Translating it yields CASSSAAGGTYEQYF.